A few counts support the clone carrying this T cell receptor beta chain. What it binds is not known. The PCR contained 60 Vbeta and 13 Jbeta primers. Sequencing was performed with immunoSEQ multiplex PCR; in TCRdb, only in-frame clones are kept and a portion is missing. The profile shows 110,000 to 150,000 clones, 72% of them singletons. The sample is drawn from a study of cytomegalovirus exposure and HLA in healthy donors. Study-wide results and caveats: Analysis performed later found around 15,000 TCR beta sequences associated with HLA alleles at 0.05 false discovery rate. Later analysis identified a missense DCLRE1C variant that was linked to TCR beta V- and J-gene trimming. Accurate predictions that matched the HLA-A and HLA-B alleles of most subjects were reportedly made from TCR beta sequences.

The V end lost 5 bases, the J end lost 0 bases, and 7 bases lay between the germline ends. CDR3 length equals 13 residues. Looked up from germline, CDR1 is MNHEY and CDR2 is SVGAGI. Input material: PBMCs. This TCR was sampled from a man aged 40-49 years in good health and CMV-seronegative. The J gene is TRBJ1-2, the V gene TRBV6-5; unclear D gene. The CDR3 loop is CASSRTSNYGYTF. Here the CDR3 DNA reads TGTGCCAGCAGTCGCACTTCTAACTATGGCTACACCTTC.